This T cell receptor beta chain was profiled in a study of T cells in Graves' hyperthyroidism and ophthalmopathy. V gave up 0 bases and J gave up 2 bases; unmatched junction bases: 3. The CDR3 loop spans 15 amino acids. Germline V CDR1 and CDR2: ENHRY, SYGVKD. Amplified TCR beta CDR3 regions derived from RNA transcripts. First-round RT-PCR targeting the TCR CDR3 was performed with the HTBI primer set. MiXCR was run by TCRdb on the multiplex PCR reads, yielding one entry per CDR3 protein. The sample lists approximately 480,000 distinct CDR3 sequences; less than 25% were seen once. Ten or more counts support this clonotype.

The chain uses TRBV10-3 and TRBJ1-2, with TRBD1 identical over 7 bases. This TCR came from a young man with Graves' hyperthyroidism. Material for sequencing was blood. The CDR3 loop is CAISESGQTNYGYTF. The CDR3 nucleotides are TGTGCCATCAGTGAGTCGGGACAGACAAACTATGGCTACACCTTC.